Each of the 29 T cell receptor beta chains below was sequenced from the same sample in a study of T cell repertoires in ileal Crohn's disease. Produced via immunoSEQ multiplex PCR; TCRdb's table is partial and in-frame only. There are fewer than 2,000 clones in the sample; less than 90% occur only once, and 15% to 20% lies in the top ten. Time point noted: inflamed ileum from the surgical specimen. Sequences were obtained from ileal tissue. The receptors here all came from an adult with Crohn's disease.

Concerning this clone: A read error may produce the germline difference seen at one junction end. V gene TRBV29-1 combines with J gene TRBJ2-7, with TRBD2 matching 10 bases. Germline lookup yields CDR1 SQVTM and CDR2 ANQGSEA. The CDR3 consists of 15 residues. The CDR3 protein is CSVEERSGGPYEQYF. The CDR3 DNA sequence: TGCAGCGTCGAAGAACGTAGCGGGGGGCCCTACGAGCAGTACTTC.

The chain carries TRBV4-2 and TRBJ2-2, with 8 bases lining up with TRBD2. V gave up 1 base and J gave up 3 bases; unmatched junction bases: 1. Germline CDR1 reads LGHNA; CDR2 reads YNFKEQ. The CDR3 length is 15 residues. CDR3 loop: CASSQGTSHTGELFF. The CDR3 DNA reads as TGTGCCAGCAGCCAAGGGACTAGCCACACCGGGGAGCTGTTTTTT.

The rearrangement uses TRBV7-8 and TRBJ1-5; a possible D gene is TRBD1 (6 bases). CDR1 is SGHVS and CDR2 is FQNEAQ in the germline V gene. V shed 5 bases and J shed 2 bases, with 25 bases lying between them. CDR3 length equals 19 residues. CDR3 DNA: TGTGCCAGCAGCCCCCCCCCAGGGGAAGGAAATTTAGGCAATCAGCCCCAGCATTTT. It yields the protein CASSPPPGEGNLGNQPQHF.

J is TRBJ2-5 and V is TRBV5-4; a weak D match, TRBD2 (7 bases). The CDR3 is 14 amino acids. V was trimmed by 2 bases and J by 1 base, leaving 9 bases between them. Germline CDR1 reads SGHNT; CDR2 reads YYREEE (reference sequence). In DNA form, the CDR3 reads TGTGCCAGCAGCTTTCGGGGGGCCCAAGAGACCCAGTACTTC. Protein product: CASSFRGAQETQYF.

The chain joins TRBV10-3 to TRBJ2-2; the match to TRBD2 covers 8 bases. V dropped 3 bases and J dropped 7; count of bases not matched to a gene: 13. Germline assignment: CDR1 ENHRY and CDR2 SYGVKD. The CDR3 sequence is 17 residues long. DNA of the CDR3: TGTGCCATCAGTGAATCTTTTAGCGGGGTCTCCGGCGGGGAGCTGTTTTTT. Translating it yields CAISESFSGVSGGELFF.

The chain recombines TRBV7-8 with TRBJ1-2; D is ambiguous. V lost 4 bases to trimming and J lost 6 bases, with 15 bases between them. This CDR3 spans 14 amino acids. The germline CDR1 and CDR2 sequences are SGHVS and FQNEAQ. The CDR3 loop reads CASSWTRTADGYTF. CDR3 in DNA: TGTGCCAGCAGCTGGACCCGGACTGCGGATGGCTACACCTTC.

The chain employs TRBV25-1 and TRBJ2-1, with 9 positions matching TRBD2. J gave up 4 bases and V 4 bases, and 5 bases lay outside the gene matches. The CDR3 is made up of 15 amino acids. Germline V gene lookup returns CDR1 MGHDK and CDR2 SYGVNS. CDR3 nucleotides: TGTGCCAGCAGTGCCGGGCTAGCGGGATACAATGAGCAGTTCTTC. It yields the protein CASSAGLAGYNEQFF.

The chain carries TRBV30 and TRBJ2-2, with 12 bases fitting TRBD2. J was trimmed by 0 bases and V by 1 base; bases with no gene match: 21. The CDR3 spans 23 residues. Germline V gene lookup returns CDR1 GTSNPN and CDR2 SVGIG (reference sequence). The DNA of the CDR3 is TGTGCCTGGAGTGAGGCCGTCGGGCTAGCGGGAGGGAAAGTCGTTGCGAACACCGGGGAGCTGTTTTTT. This translates into CAWSEAVGLAGGKVVANTGELFF.

The V and J genes are TRBV7-6 and TRBJ1-2; D possibly corresponds to TRBD1 (5 bases). Looked up from germline, CDR1 is SGHVS and CDR2 is FNYEAQ. CDR3 length: 17 residues. Between the trimmed V and J ends, which lost 3 bases and 0 bases, there was a span of 17 bases. CDR3 DNA: TGTGCCAGCAGCTTTAGGTCCGGGGGTAGAGCTAACTATGGCTACACCTTC. Protein sequence: CASSFRSGGRANYGYTF.

The rearrangement links TRBV2 to TRBJ1-1, with D possibly being TRBD1 (5 bases). V was cut by 2 bases and J by 7 bases, with 8 bases left in between. CDR3 size: 12 residues. CDR1 SNHLY and CDR2 FYNNEI come from the germline V gene. CDR3 bases: TGTGCCAGCAGTGAAATGGGGCATGAAGCTTTCTTT. This translates into CASSEMGHEAFF.

The chain joins TRBV27 to TRBJ2-1; TRBD2 agrees at 14 bases. Germline CDR1 is MNHEY and CDR2 is SMNVEV (reference sequence). The CDR3 length is 18 residues. Unmatched junction bases numbered 9, after V lost 2 bases and J lost 6 bases. CDR3 DNA sequence: TGTGCCAGCAGTTTAGTCGGTATTGGACTAGCGGGGGGCAATGAGCAGTTCTTC. Its translation: CASSLVGIGLAGGNEQFF.

The chain has TRBV27 and TRBJ1-1; D uncertain. The CDR3 has 12 residues. V was pared by 6 bases and J by 5 bases, with 10 bases between. Germline loops: CDR1 MNHEY, CDR2 SMNVEV (reference sequence). CDR3 coding DNA: TGTGCCAGCAGCCACGGGCGGACTGAAGCTTTCTTT. This gives the protein CASSHGRTEAFF.

The chain has TRBV9 and TRBJ1-1; the match to TRBD1 covers 7 bases. Germline V lookup: CDR1 SGDLS, CDR2 YYNGEE. The CDR3 sequence is 14 residues long. Trimming at V came to 4 bases and at J to 5 bases, leaving 8 bases not matched to a gene. For the CDR3, the DNA is TGTGCCAGCAGCATAGGGAGGGGGCTGACTGAAGCTTTCTTT. Its protein product is CASSIGRGLTEAFF. Complete variable domain (other parts from reference TRBV9 and TRBJ1-1): DSGVTQTPKHLITATGQRVTLRCSPRSGDLSVYWYQQSLDQGLQFLIQYYNGEERAKGNILERFSAQQFPDLHSELNLSSLELGDSALYFCASSIGRGLTEAFFGQGTRLTVV.

V usage is TRBV7-9 and J usage is TRBJ1-1, with 9 bases fitting TRBD1. The V gene end was trimmed by 5 bases and the J gene end by 1 base; junction bases not matched to a gene: 11. The CDR3 has 17 residues. CDR1 is SEHNR, CDR2 FQNEAQ, per germline (reference sequence). CDR3 sequence reads: CASSVGQGVKENTEAFF. CDR3 nucleotide sequence: TGTGCCAGCAGCGTGGGACAGGGAGTAAAGGAGAACACTGAAGCTTTCTTT.

This chain connects TRBV6-7 to TRBJ1-2, with D maybe TRBD1 (6 bases). TRBV6-7 is identified as an open reading frame with a role that is uncertain. The ends were cut back, 0 bases at V and 4 bases at J, with 15 bases in the middle. The CDR3 covers 16 residues. The CDR3 nucleotides are TGTGCCAGCAGTTACTCGTCGGGGGGGCCTGGCTATGGCTACACCTTC. Its protein is CASSYSSGGPGYGYTF.

The chain recombines TRBV19 with TRBJ1-1; 11 bases align to TRBD1. Germline CDR1 and CDR2: LNHDA and SQIVND (reference sequence). V was clipped by 5 bases and J by 8 bases; unmatched bases: 13. The CDR3 consists of 16 residues. The CDR3 nucleotides read TGTGCCAGTAGTCCCCATAGGGGACAGGGGGTTGGGGAAGCTTTCTTT. It is translated as CASSPHRGQGVGEAFF.

The rearrangement joins TRBV9 to TRBJ2-1, with TRBD2 identical over 11 bases. The length of the CDR3 is 15 residues. Germline V gene lookup returns CDR1 SGDLS and CDR2 YYNGEE. V lost 6 bases to trimming and J lost 3 bases; unmatched junction nucleotides: 5. The CDR3 nucleotides are TGTGCCAGCAAGACTAGCGGGAAAATCTACAATGAGCAGTTCTTC. Amino acid sequence: CASKTSGKIYNEQFF.

The V and J genes are TRBV5-6 and TRBJ1-5; tentative D call: TRBD1 (6 bases). The CDR3 is 14 amino acids. The V gene's germline CDR1 is SGHDT and CDR2 YYEEEE. Trimming shortened V by 1 base and J by 6 bases, and 11 bases separated the two germline ends. The CDR3 reads CASSLRGQRQPQHF. Written as DNA, the CDR3 is TGTGCCAGCAGCTTGCGCGGACAGCGTCAGCCCCAGCATTTT. The entire variable domain, with the rest obtained from reference TRBV5-6 and TRBJ1-5, is as follows: DAGVTQSPTHLIKTRGQQVTLRCSPKSGHDTVSWYQQALGQGPQFIFQYYEEEERQRGNFPDRFSGHQFPNYSSELNVNALLLGDSALYLCASSLRGQRQPQHFGDGTRLSIL.

J is TRBJ2-2 and V is TRBV2; TRBD2 matches 7 bases. The CDR3 has 17 residues. The germline gives CDR1 SNHLY, CDR2 FYNNEI. V lost 6 bases, J lost 7 bases, and 17 bases stayed unmatched. The CDR3 is CASSLWRGAGVVGELFF. In nucleotides, the CDR3 is TGTGCCAGCAGCCTCTGGAGGGGCGCGGGAGTCGTCGGGGAGCTGTTTTTT.

The rearrangement links TRBV7-3 to TRBJ1-1; D is unresolved. The germline gives CDR1 SGHTA, CDR2 FQGTGA. Trimming took off 1 base at V and 1 base at J, with 4 bases between the two ends. The CDR3 is made up of 13 amino acids. CDR3 bases: TGTGCCAGCAGCTTAAGTAAGAACACTGAAGCTTTCTTT. Translation: CASSLSKNTEAFF.

The table lists this clone with a few counts. The chain joins TRBV11-2 to TRBJ1-5; no firm D call. With 4 bases removed from V and 3 bases from J, the gap between germline ends came to 13 bases. The CDR3 length is 15 residues. Germline values: CDR1 SGHAT, CDR2 FQNNGV. This CDR3 is CASSYGQTDNQPQHF. The CDR3 DNA reads TGTGCCAGCAGCTACGGGCAGACCGACAATCAGCCCCAGCATTTT. The full variable domain, completed using reference TRBV11-2 and TRBJ1-5, is EAGVAQSPRYKIIEKRQSVAFWCNPISGHATLYWYQQILGQGPKLLIQFQNNGVVDDSQLPKDRFSAERLKGVDSTLKIQPAKLEDSAVYLCASSYGQTDNQPQHFGDGTRLSIL.

J is TRBJ2-5 and V is TRBV11-2; a possible D gene is TRBD2 (7 bases). Deletions cut 5 bases from V and 2 bases from J, with 15 bases between. The CDR3 runs 15 residues. Germline values: CDR1 SGHAT, CDR2 FQNNGV. The DNA of the CDR3 is TGTGCCAGCAGCCCCCGGGGGGCCAATCAAGAGACCCAGTACTTC. This gives the protein CASSPRGANQETQYF.

This rearrangement joins TRBV7-9 to TRBJ2-2; D is uncertain. Trimming removed 1 base at V and 0 bases at J, with 15 bases between. The germline gives CDR1 SEHNR, CDR2 FQNEAQ (reference sequence). The CDR3 has 18 residues. The CDR3 is CASSLEGSRASNTGELFF. Here the CDR3 DNA reads TGTGCCAGCAGCTTAGAGGGTTCAAGGGCCTCGAACACCGGGGAGCTGTTTTTT.

The gene calls are TRBV20-1 and TRBJ2-3; D gene unclear. CDR1 is DFQATT, CDR2 SNEGSKA, per germline (reference sequence). V was trimmed by 4 bases and J by 3 bases, leaving 5 bases between them. This CDR3 is built from 11 residues. The CDR3 coding sequence is TGCAGTGCTACGCCGACAGATACGCAGTATTTT. This codes for CSATPTDTQYF.

On this clone: A read error may produce the germline difference seen at one junction end. The rearrangement uses TRBV7-2 and TRBJ2-5; D gene ambiguous. Germline V lookup: CDR1 SGHTA, CDR2 FQGNSA. CDR3 length: 14 residues. The CDR3 loop reads CASSPRRTEETRYF. The CDR3 nucleotides are TGTGCCAGCAGCCCAAGGCGGACCGAAGAGACCCGGTACTTC.

The chain links TRBV19 to TRBJ2-7; 7 bases line up with TRBD2. Germline V gives CDR1 LNHDA, CDR2 SQIVND (reference sequence). Germline trimming cut 4 bases from V and 5 bases from J; bases unmatched to any gene: 8. CDR3 length: 14 amino acids. This chain's CDR3 is CASSRGGEVNEQYF. The CDR3 bases are TGTGCCAGTAGTAGGGGGGGAGAGGTCAACGAGCAGTACTTC.

This chain links TRBV5-4 with TRBJ1-2; D is perhaps TRBD1 (5 bases). CDR1 SGHNT and CDR2 YYREEE come from the germline V gene (reference sequence). Trimming took off 4 bases at V and 2 bases at J, with 12 bases between the two ends. The length of the CDR3 is 14 residues. Here the CDR3 DNA reads TGTGCCAGCAGCATTGGACGGGGGAACTATGGCTACACCTTC. The encoded protein is CASSIGRGNYGYTF.

V and J are TRBV5-6 and TRBJ1-4; 7 bases map to TRBD1. CDR3 size: 14 residues. Germline V lookup: CDR1 SGHDT, CDR2 YYEEEE. Losses at the gene ends were 2 bases for V and 7 bases for J; bases not matched to a gene: 5. CDR3 protein: CASSFTGDGEKLFF. The CDR3 DNA follows: TGTGCCAGCAGCTTTACAGGGGACGGTGAAAAACTGTTTTTT.

The chain recombines TRBV19 with TRBJ1-6, with 10 bases that match TRBD1. The germline V gene encodes CDR1 LNHDA and CDR2 SQIVND (reference sequence). The trim removed 7 bases at V and 9 bases at J, leaving 9 bases unmatched. This CDR3 spans 15 amino acids. CDR3 loop: CASTPRTGGGSPLHF. As DNA, the CDR3 is TGTGCCAGTACCCCCCGGACAGGGGGAGGTTCACCCCTCCACTTT.